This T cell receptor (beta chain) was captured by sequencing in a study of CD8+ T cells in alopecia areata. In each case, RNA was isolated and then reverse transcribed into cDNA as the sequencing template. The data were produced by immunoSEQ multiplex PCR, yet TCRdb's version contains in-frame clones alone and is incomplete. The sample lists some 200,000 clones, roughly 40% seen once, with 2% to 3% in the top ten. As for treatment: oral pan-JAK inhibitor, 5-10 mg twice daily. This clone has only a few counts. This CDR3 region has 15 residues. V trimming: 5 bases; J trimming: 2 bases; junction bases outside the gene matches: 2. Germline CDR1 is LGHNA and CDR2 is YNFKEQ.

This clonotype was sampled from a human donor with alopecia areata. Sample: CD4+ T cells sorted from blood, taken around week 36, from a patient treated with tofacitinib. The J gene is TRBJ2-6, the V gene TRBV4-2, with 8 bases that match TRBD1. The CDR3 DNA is TGTGCCAGCAGCTTGGACAGGGCTGGGGCCAACGTCCTGACTTTC. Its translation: CASSLDRAGANVLTF.